This T cell receptor (beta chain) was retrieved from a study of cytomegalovirus exposure and HLA in healthy donors. Details on this clone: Its target is unknown.

The CDR3 spans 12 residues. V lost 8 bases, J lost 10 bases, and 8 bases stayed unmatched. Germline CDR1 and CDR2: MNHEY and SMNVEV (reference sequence). Study outcomes and limitations: Altogether, 164 TCR beta chains were recorded as cytomegalovirus-associated. In a later analysis, CMV-associated beta chains were mostly HLA-associated, it appeared.

Use of 60 Vbeta and 13 Jbeta primers characterized the PCR. This table comes from immunoSEQ multiplex PCR, and its TCRdb copy is limited to in-frame clones, with some not included. The sample includes about 100,000 clones, approximately 68% seen only once; the top ten take around 5%. The TCR was taken from a woman aged 18-29 years in good health and CMV-seropositive. The sample taken for sequencing was PBMCs. This sequence joins TRBV27 and TRBJ2-1, with 7 nucleotides matching TRBD2. CDR3 DNA sequence: TGTGCCAGCGGACTAGAGGAGAGGGAGCAGTTCTTC. Amino acids: CASGLEEREQFF.